The clone carrying this T cell receptor (beta chain) was seen ten or more times. The data stem from a study of T cells in Graves' hyperthyroidism and ophthalmopathy. V shed 3 bases and J shed 0 bases, with 6 bases lying between them. The CDR3 loop spans 13 amino acids. CDR1 is SEHNR and CDR2 is FQNEAQ in the germline V gene (reference sequence). RNA transcripts served as the template for amplifying TCR beta CDR3 regions. Primed by the HTBI set, a first-round RT-PCR was run on the TCR CDR3. MiXCR was run by TCRdb on the multiplex PCR reads, yielding one entry per CDR3 protein. This sample yields approximately 400,000 distinct CDR3 sequences, of which roughly 15% are seen a single time; 15% to 20% belongs to the top ten.

The specimen was blood. The TCR was taken from a woman aged 25 to 39 with Graves' ophthalmopathy. The chain carries TRBV7-9 and TRBJ2-7; D perhaps matches TRBD1 (5 bases). CDR3 nucleotides: TGTGCCAGCAGCTTGGACACCTCCTACGAGCAGTACTTC. As protein: CASSLDTSYEQYF.